This T cell receptor (beta chain) comes out of a study of blood T cells in healthy people across ages. Findings and caveats of the study: A greater number of naive CD4+ cells and higher diversity distinguished long-lived donors from aged donors.

This clonotype was observed a few times. Its antigen is unknown. Using a J-beta primer mix together with a sample-barcoded 5' primer, a second PCR was run for roughly 6 to 12 cycles. The study obtained at least 2.5 million CDR3-containing paired-end reads from every sample. One entry per CDR3 protein, called by TCRdb with MiXCR from the 5' RACE reads. The table records 1.5 million or so distinct CDR3 sequences, less than 45% of them present only once. This clonotype was sampled from a woman aged 18-29 years in good health. Sequenced: blood.

The CDR3 DNA sequence: TGCAGCGCACCGGACTGGTCTTACAATGAGCAGTTCTTC. As protein: CSAPDWSYNEQFF. This chain joins TRBV29-1 and TRBJ2-1; maybe TRBD2 (5 bases). With 7 bases removed from V and 4 bases from J, the gap between germline ends came to 14 bases. The CDR3 runs to 13 residues. Per germline, CDR1 SQVTM and CDR2 ANQGSEA.